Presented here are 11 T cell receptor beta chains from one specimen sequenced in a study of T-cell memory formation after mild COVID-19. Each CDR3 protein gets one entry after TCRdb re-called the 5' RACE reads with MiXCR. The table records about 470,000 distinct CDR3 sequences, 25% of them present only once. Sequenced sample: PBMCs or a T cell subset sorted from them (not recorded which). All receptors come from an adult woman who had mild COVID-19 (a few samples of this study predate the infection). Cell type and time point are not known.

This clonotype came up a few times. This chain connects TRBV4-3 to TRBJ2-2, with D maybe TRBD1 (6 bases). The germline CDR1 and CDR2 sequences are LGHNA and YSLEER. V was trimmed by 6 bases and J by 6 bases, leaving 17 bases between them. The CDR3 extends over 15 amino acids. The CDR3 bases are TGCGCCAGCAGTAGGGGGTTGGCGCCGCCCGGGGAGCTGTTTTTT. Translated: CASSRGLAPPGELFF.

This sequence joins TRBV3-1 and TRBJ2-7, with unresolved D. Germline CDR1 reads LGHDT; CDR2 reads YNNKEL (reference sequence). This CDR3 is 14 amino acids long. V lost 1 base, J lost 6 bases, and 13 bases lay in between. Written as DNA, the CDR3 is TGTGCCAGCAGCCAAGTTACTTGGTCTCGCGAGCAGTACTTC. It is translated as CASSQVTWSREQYF.

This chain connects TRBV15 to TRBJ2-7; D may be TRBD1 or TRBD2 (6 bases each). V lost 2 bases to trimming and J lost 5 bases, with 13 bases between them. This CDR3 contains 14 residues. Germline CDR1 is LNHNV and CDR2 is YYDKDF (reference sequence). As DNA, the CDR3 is TGTGCCACCAGCAGACAGGGGAGGTTGGACGAGCAGTACTTC. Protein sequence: CATSRQGRLDEQYF.

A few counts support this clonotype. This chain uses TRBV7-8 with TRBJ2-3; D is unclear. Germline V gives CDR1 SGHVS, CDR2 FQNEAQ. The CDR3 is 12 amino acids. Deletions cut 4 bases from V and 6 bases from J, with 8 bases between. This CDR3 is CASSSPQDTQYF. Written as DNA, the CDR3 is TGTGCCAGCAGCTCACCACAGGATACGCAGTATTTT.

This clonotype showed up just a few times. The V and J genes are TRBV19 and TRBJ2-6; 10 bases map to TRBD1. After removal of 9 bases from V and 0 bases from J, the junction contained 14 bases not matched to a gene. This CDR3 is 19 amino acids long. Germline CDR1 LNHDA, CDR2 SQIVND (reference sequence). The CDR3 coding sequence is TGTGCCAGCCAGGGACAGGGGATAGTGGGGAGCTCTGGGGCCAACGTCCTGACTTTC. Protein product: CASQGQGIVGSSGANVLTF.

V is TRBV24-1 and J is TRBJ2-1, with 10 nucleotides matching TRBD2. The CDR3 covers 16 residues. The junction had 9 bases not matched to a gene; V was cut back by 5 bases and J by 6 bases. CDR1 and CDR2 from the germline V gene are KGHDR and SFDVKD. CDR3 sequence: CATSGVTSGIFNEQFF. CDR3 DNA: TGTGCCACCAGTGGCGTCACTAGCGGGATATTCAATGAGCAGTTCTTC.

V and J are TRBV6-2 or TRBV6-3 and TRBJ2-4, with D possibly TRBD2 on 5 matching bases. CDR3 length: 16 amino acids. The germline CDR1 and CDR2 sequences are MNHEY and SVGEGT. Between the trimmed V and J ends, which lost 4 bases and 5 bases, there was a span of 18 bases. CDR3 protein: CASSWPRVGPENIQYF. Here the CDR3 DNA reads TGTGCCAGCAGTTGGCCGCGGGTGGGTCCCGAAAACATTCAGTACTTC.

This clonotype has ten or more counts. The CDR3 spells CAVGQGFEQYF. The CDR3 DNA reads TGTGCCGTGGGACAGGGGTTCGAGCAGTACTTC. The V and J genes are TRBV10-3 and TRBJ2-7; 10 bases agree with TRBD1. The CDR3 is 11 residues long. CDR1 and CDR2 from the germline V gene are ENHRY and SYGVKD. The V and J ends lost 11 bases and 6 bases, in that order; junction bases with no gene match: 4.

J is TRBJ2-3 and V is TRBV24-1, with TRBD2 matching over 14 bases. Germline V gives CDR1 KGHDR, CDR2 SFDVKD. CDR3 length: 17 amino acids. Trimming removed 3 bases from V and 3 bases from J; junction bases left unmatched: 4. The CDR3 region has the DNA TGTGCCACCAGTGATGGGGGACTAGCGGGAGTTACAGATACGCAGTATTTT. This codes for CATSDGGLAGVTDTQYF.

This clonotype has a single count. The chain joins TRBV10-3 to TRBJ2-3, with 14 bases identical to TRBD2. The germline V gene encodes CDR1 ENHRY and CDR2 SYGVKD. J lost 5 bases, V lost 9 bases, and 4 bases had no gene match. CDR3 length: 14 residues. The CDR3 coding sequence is TGTGCCATTCGGACTAGCGGGGGGCAAGATACGCAGTATTTT. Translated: CAIRTSGGQDTQYF.

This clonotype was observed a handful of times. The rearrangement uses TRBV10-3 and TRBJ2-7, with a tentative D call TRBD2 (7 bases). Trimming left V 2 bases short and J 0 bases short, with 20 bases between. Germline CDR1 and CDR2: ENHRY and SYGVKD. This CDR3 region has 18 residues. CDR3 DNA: TGTGCCATCAGTGAGCGAGGCGGGGGCCCCACAAGCTCCTACGAGCAGTACTTC. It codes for CAISERGGGPTSSYEQYF.